Shown below are 5 T cell receptor beta chains from a single sample sequenced in a study of T-cell reconstitution after alpha-beta-depleted transplantation in children. The library targeted TCRbeta and was prepared with unique molecular identifiers. Each CDR3 protein gets one entry after TCRdb re-called the PCR reads with MiXCR. The table records approximately 350,000 distinct CDR3 sequences, around 15% of them present only once. The material was PBMCs, mostly from graft donor cells, obtained 360 days after TCRalphabeta/CD19-depleted stem cell transplant. All receptors derive from a male patient aged 2-10 years who had a stem cell transplant for acute lymphoblastic leukemia, so the T cells may come from the graft donor.

This clonotype was observed at least ten times. The J gene is TRBJ2-5, the V gene TRBV28, with TRBD1 identical over 8 bases. Germline V CDR1 and CDR2: MDHEN, SYDVKM. Trimming took 6 bases from V and 7 from J; bases not matched to a gene: 13. There are 15 residues in the CDR3. The CDR3 nucleotides read TGTGCCAGCAGGCTTGCTAGCACAGGGGGAGGGACCCAGTACTTC. It codes for CASRLASTGGGTQYF. Drawing the rest from reference TRBV28 and TRBJ2-5, the complete variable domain is DVKVTQSSRYLVKRTGEKVFLECVQDMDHENMFWYRQDPGLGLRLIYFSYDVKMKEKGDIPEGYSVSREKKERFSLILESASTNQTSMYLCASRLASTGGGTQYFGPGTRLLVL.

J is TRBJ2-7 and V is TRBV3-1; D remains ambiguous. The CDR3 sequence is 13 residues long. V was cut by 4 bases and J by 2 bases, with 9 bases left in between. Germline loops: CDR1 LGHDT, CDR2 YNNKEL (reference sequence). The CDR3: CASSLRSAYEQYF. CDR3 DNA: TGTGCCAGCAGCCTGAGGAGTGCCTACGAGCAGTACTTC.

In its sample, this clonotype was seen many times. The CDR3 DNA follows: TGTGCCAGCAGCTTACAGGGGGCGGCCAACACTGAAGCTTTCTTT. Protein product: CASSLQGAANTEAFF. This chain connects TRBV7-9 to TRBJ1-1, with 8 bases lining up with TRBD1. V shed 2 bases and J 2 bases; nucleotides not matched to a gene: 4. The CDR3 loop spans 15 amino acids. Germline V CDR1 and CDR2: SEHNR, FQNEAQ (reference sequence).

This rearrangement joins TRBV12-3 or TRBV12-4 to TRBJ2-2; 10 nucleotides align to TRBD2. The CDR3 has 16 residues. V shed 6 bases and J 4 bases; nucleotides not matched to a gene: 8. Here the CDR3 reads CASSWVAGGPTGELFF. DNA for the CDR3: TGTGCCAGCAGCTGGGTAGCGGGAGGCCCCACCGGGGAGCTGTTTTTT.

This CDR3 is CASTINGVSYEQYF. The CDR3 nucleotides are TGTGCCAGCACCATAAACGGGGTCTCCTACGAGCAGTACTTC. This sequence joins TRBV28 and TRBJ2-7, with D perhaps TRBD2 (5 bases). Germline CDR1 is MDHEN and CDR2 is SYDVKM. There are 14 residues in the CDR3. The V end lost 7 bases, the J end lost 0 bases, and 13 bases lay between the germline ends.